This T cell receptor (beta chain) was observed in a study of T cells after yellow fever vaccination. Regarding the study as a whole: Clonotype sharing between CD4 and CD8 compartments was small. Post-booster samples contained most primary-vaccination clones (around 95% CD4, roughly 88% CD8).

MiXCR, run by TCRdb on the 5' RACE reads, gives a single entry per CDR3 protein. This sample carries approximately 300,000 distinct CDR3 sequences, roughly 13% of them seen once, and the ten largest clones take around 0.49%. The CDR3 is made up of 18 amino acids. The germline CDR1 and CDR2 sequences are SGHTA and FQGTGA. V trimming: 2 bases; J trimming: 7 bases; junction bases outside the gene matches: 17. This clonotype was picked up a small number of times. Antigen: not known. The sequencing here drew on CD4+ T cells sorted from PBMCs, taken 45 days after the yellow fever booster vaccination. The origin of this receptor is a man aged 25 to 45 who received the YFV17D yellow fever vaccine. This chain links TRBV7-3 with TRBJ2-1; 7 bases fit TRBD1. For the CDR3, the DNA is TGTGCCAGCAGCTTAGAGAGGGGGCTACGGGGCTCGATGAATGAGCAGTTCTTC. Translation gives CASSLERGLRGSMNEQFF.